The entry below describes one T cell receptor (beta chain). Antigen: not known. This entry comes from a study of radiotherapy plus CTLA-4 blockade in lung cancer. Study summary: Patients showed objective responses in roughly 19% of cases and disease control in 31%. Study-level results: Reports state that early shifts in blood T cell clones, with interferon-beta, best predicted response.

Generated by immunoSEQ multiplex PCR, the TCRdb table keeps only in-frame clones and is missing some. This sample has more than 95,000 clones, with roughly 74% found just once. J was trimmed by 7 bases and V by 8 bases; bases with no gene match: 6. The CDR3 extends over 13 amino acids. Germline V gives CDR1 MNHEY, CDR2 SVGAGI. This clonotype originated in a human donor with non-small cell lung cancer who had a partial response to radiotherapy plus ipilimumab. Some clones in this sample may be carry-over from other donors' samples. Sequenced here: peripheral blood, sampled from a patient treated with radiotherapy plus ipilimumab. V usage is TRBV6-5 and J usage is TRBJ2-2; 8 positions match TRBD1. For the CDR3, the DNA is TGTGCCAGCCGGGACAGGCTGTTCGGGGAGCTGTTTTTT. Its translation: CASRDRLFGELFF.